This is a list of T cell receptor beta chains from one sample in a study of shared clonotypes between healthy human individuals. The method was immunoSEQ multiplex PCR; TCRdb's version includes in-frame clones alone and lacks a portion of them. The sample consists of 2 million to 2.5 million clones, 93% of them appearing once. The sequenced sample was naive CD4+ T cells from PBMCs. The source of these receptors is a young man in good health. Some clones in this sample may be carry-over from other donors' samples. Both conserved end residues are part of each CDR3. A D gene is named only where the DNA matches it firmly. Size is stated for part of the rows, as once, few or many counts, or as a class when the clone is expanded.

CASTAGVVATYEQYF,TGTGCCAGCACCGCTGGAGTGGTAGCTACCTACGAGCAGTACTTC,TRBJ2-7,15,-,-,TRBV28
CASSLTGYEQYF,TGTGCCAGCAGCTTAACCGGCTACGAGCAGTACTTC,TRBJ2-7,12,-,-,TRBV7-2
CASSAGTSGPYNEQFF,TGTGCCAGCAGCGCAGGGACTAGCGGGCCCTACAATGAGCAGTTCTTC,TRBJ2-1,16,TRBD2,once,TRBV9
CASSGRVYTEAFF,TGCGCCAGCAGTGGACGGGTTTACACTGAAGCTTTCTTT,TRBJ1-1,13,-,-,TRBV10-2
CASSFLRLAGHNEQFF,TGTGCCAGCAGCTTTTTGAGACTAGCGGGTCACAATGAGCAGTTCTTC,TRBJ2-1,16,TRBD2,-,TRBV7-2
CASSRLGNADEKLFF,TGTGCCAGCAGCAGATTGGGGAACGCGGATGAAAAACTGTTTTTT,TRBJ1-4,15,-,once,TRBV5-8
CASSLRQGYPGYTF,TGTGCCAGCAGCTTGCGACAGGGGTACCCGGGCTACACCTTC,TRBJ1-2,14,TRBD1,once,TRBV7-2
CASSYRPGLAGGLRYEQYF,TGTGCCAGCAGTTATCGCCCGGGACTAGCGGGAGGGCTGAGGTACGAGCAGTACTTC,TRBJ2-7,19,TRBD2,-,TRBV11-2
CASSLPGEETQYF,TGTGCCAGCAGTCTTCCGGGAGAAGAGACCCAGTACTTC,TRBJ2-5,13,-,-,TRBV5-5
CAWSVRQGTAGGGTGELFF,TGTGCCTGGAGTGTAAGGCAGGGGACCGCGGGAGGAGGCACCGGGGAGCTGTTTTTT,TRBJ2-2,19,TRBD2,-,TRBV30
CASSLQAGGQWGYGYTF,TGTGCCAGCAGCTTACAGGCAGGGGGCCAGTGGGGGTACGGCTACACCTTC,TRBJ1-2,17,TRBD1,-,TRBV7-2
CASRLGTTGGQYF,TGTGCCAGCAGGCTCGGGACTACTGGAGGGCAGTATTTT,TRBJ2-3,13,TRBD2,once,TRBV6-5
CASSINGGGTGELFF,TGTGCCAGTAGTATAAATGGGGGAGGCACCGGGGAGCTGTTTTTT,TRBJ2-2,15,-,-,TRBV19
CASSQPSSGALYNEQFF,TGTGCCAGCAGCCAGCCCTCTAGCGGGGCACTCTACAATGAGCAGTTCTTC,TRBJ2-1,17,TRBD2,-,TRBV7-9
CASSLRQGGYNEQFF,TGTGCCAGCAGCTTACGACAGGGAGGTTACAATGAGCAGTTCTTC,TRBJ2-1,15,-,-,TRBV7-2
CASEVGIAGGSETQYF,TGCGCCAGCGAAGTCGGAATAGCGGGAGGGTCAGAGACCCAGTACTTC,TRBJ2-5,16,TRBD2,-,TRBV5-1
CASSLSSGRAYF,TGTGCCAGCAGTTTATCATCGGGGCGTGCGTACTTC,TRBJ2-7,12,-,-,TRBV28
CASSSMGTLNTGELFF,TGTGCCAGCAGCTCTATGGGGACACTTAACACCGGGGAGCTGTTTTTT,TRBJ2-2,16,-,once,TRBV11-2
CASSKGDTLSFGNQPQHF,TGTGCCAGCAGCAAAGGTGACACCCTCTCGTTCGGTAATCAGCCCCAGCATTTT,TRBJ1-5,18,-,-,TRBV21-1
CASSLHPGQTYEQYF,TGCGCCAGCAGCTTGCATCCGGGCCAAACCTACGAGCAGTACTTC,TRBJ2-7,15,-,-,TRBV5-1
CASSLIGGNTGELFF,TGTGCCAGCAGCTTAATCGGGGGTAACACCGGGGAGCTGTTTTTT,TRBJ2-2,15,-,-,TRBV7-6
CASSADRGGYTF,TGTGCCAGCAGCGCCGACAGGGGTGGCTACACCTTC,TRBJ1-2,12,TRBD1,few,TRBV7-9
CAGTGWGYNEQFF,TGTGCCGGGACGGGATGGGGCTACAATGAGCAGTTCTTC,TRBJ2-1,13,-,-,TRBV5-6
CSVVSGGDQPQHF,TGCAGCGTTGTCTCAGGGGGCGATCAGCCCCAGCATTTT,TRBJ1-5,13,TRBD1,-,TRBV29-1
CASSEPGENTEAFF,TGTGCCAGCAGTGAACCGGGTGAGAACACTGAAGCTTTCTTT,TRBJ1-1,14,-,once,TRBV25-1
CAWYTSGTAQYF,TGTGCCTGGTACACTAGCGGGACGGCCCAGTACTTC,TRBJ2-5,12,TRBD2,-,TRBV30
CASSLDRSSYEQYF,TGTGCCAGCAGCTTAGACAGGAGCTCCTACGAGCAGTACTTC,TRBJ2-7,14,-,-,TRBV11-3
CASGGDTKNIQYF,TGTGCCAGTGGGGGGGACACCAAAAACATTCAGTACTTC,TRBJ2-4,13,-,-,TRBV2
CASSEQGETQYF,TGTGCCAGCAGTGAACAGGGAGAGACCCAGTACTTC,TRBJ2-5,12,-,-,TRBV6-1
CASSLARPLGTSGHEQYF,TGTGCCAGCAGCTTAGCGCGCCCTCTTGGGACTAGCGGCCACGAGCAGTACTTC,TRBJ2-7,18,TRBD2,-,TRBV7-9
CASTRQGPGNTEAFF,TGCGCCAGCACCCGCCAGGGCCCCGGGAACACTGAAGCTTTCTTT,TRBJ1-1,15,-,-,TRBV5-1
CASSSLAGGSNEQFF,TGTGCCAGCAGTTCCCTAGCGGGGGGGTCCAATGAGCAGTTCTTC,TRBJ2-1,15,TRBD2,-,TRBV27
CASSPWTGLMETQYF,TGTGCCAGCTCACCGTGGACAGGGTTGATGGAGACCCAGTACTTC,TRBJ2-5,15,TRBD1,-,TRBV18
CASSINPTNEKLFF,TGTGCCAGTAGTATAAACCCAACTAATGAAAAACTGTTTTTT,TRBJ1-4,14,-,-,TRBV19
CASSQDFGGEKLFF,TGTGCCAGCAGCCAAGATTTCGGGGGGGAAAAACTGTTTTTT,TRBJ1-4,14,-,-,TRBV4-2
CASSIRDRVSTDTQYF,TGTGCCAGCAGCATTAGGGACAGGGTCAGCACAGATACGCAGTATTTT,TRBJ2-3,16,TRBD1,-,TRBV28
CASSPREGGSNQPQHF,TGTGCCAGCTCACCAAGGGAGGGAGGTAGCAATCAGCCCCAGCATTTT,TRBJ1-5,16,-,-,TRBV18
CASRGLAANTGELFF,TGTGCCAGCCGGGGACTAGCGGCGAACACCGGGGAGCTGTTTTTT,TRBJ2-2,15,TRBD2,-,TRBV19
CASSSPIGRSDTQYF,TGTGCCAGCAGTTCCCCAATAGGGAGGTCGGATACGCAGTATTTT,TRBJ2-3,15,-,-,TRBV28
CASSMKGRDTYYEQYF,TGTGCCAGTAGTATGAAGGGCCGGGACACCTACTACGAGCAGTACTTC,TRBJ2-7,16,-,-,TRBV19
CASRSDRARLGEQYF,TGTGCCAGCAGATCCGACAGGGCCCGGCTGGGGGAGCAGTACTTC,TRBJ2-7,15,TRBD1,-,TRBV6-6
CASTRNTEAFF,TGTGCCAGCACCAGAAACACTGAAGCTTTCTTT,TRBJ1-1,11,-,-,TRBV28
CASSLESGDTQYF,TGCGCCAGCAGCTTGGAATCGGGAGATACGCAGTATTTT,TRBJ2-3,13,-,-,TRBV5-1
CSVRAVGEQYF,TGCAGCGTTCGAGCCGTTGGGGAGCAGTACTTC,TRBJ2-7,11,-,-,TRBV29-1
CASSSLVGGNYGYTF,TGTGCCAGCAGCTCACTCGTAGGGGGAAACTATGGCTACACCTTC,TRBJ1-2,15,-,-,TRBV5-4
CASSLILDTGEQYF,TGCGCCAGCAGCTTAATTTTGGACACGGGCGAGCAGTACTTC,TRBJ2-7,14,-,-,TRBV5-1
CASSEARGASGRVGELFF,TGTGCCAGCAGTGAAGCGAGAGGGGCTAGCGGGAGGGTCGGGGAGCTGTTTTTT,TRBJ2-2,18,TRBD2,-,TRBV2
CATKLAGASDTQYF,TGCGCCACCAAACTAGCGGGAGCTTCAGATACGCAGTATTTT,TRBJ2-3,14,TRBD2,-,TRBV5-1
CASSKGQSYGYTF,TGTGCCAGCAGTAAAGGACAGTCCTATGGCTACACCTTC,TRBJ1-2,13,-,-,TRBV2